This entry lists 24 T cell receptor beta chains sequenced from one sample in a study of T cell responses to AZD1222 COVID-19 vaccine. Profiled with immunoSEQ multiplex PCR; TCRdb holds only in-frame clones, not every one. The sample lists 150,000 or so clones, roughly nine tenths occurring once. Sample: peripheral blood, taken 28 days after the second AZD1222 dose. Every receptor here comes from an adult who received the AZD1222 COVID-19 vaccine.

The chain carries TRBV11-3 and TRBJ2-7; D possibly uses TRBD1 or TRBD2 (5 bases each). This CDR3 contains 14 residues. The germline gives CDR1 SGHNT, CDR2 YENEEA. V lost 6 bases to trimming and J lost 0 bases, with 12 bases between them. The CDR3 DNA reads as TGTGCCAGCAGGGGGGAGCGTGACTCCTACGAGCAGTACTTC. This codes for CASRGERDSYEQYF.

This chain links TRBV7-9 with TRBJ2-7; D may be TRBD1 or TRBD2 (5 bases each). The germline gives CDR1 SEHNR, CDR2 FQNEAQ (reference sequence). The V end was cut by 6 bases, the J end by 0 bases, with 18 bases between. The CDR3 covers 16 residues. The CDR3 nucleotides read TGTGCCAGCAGTTCTTTCCGGGACCCAGGCTCCTACGAGCAGTACTTC. Its protein is CASSSFRDPGSYEQYF.

The genes are TRBV7-1 and TRBJ2-1, with 15 bases matching TRBD2. TRBV7-1 is an ORF for which the function is uncertain. J gave up 0 bases and V 2 bases, and 17 bases lay outside the gene matches. CDR3 length: 23 amino acids. The CDR3 is CASSSIYLSGLAGGYASYNEQFF. For the CDR3, the DNA is TGTGCCAGCAGCTCAATTTACCTCTCGGGACTAGCGGGAGGATACGCCTCCTACAATGAGCAGTTCTTC.

The chain joins TRBV2 to TRBJ2-1; 14 bases line up with TRBD2. V was pared by 7 bases and J by 9 bases, with 5 bases of the junction left unmatched. This CDR3 has 14 residues. The germline CDR1 and CDR2 sequences are SNHLY and FYNNEI. The CDR3, as DNA: TGTGCCAGCAAAGGACTAGCGGGAGGAGGTGAGCAGTTCTTC. Its protein product is CASKGLAGGGEQFF.

This clone was counted once. V is TRBV6-5 and J is TRBJ1-3, with D possibly being TRBD1 (6 bases). Deletions cut 4 bases from V and 0 bases from J, with 13 bases between. Germline CDR1 and CDR2: MNHEY and SVGAGI. CDR3 length: 16 amino acids. In DNA, the CDR3 is TGTGCCAGCAGTTTCCGGGACACACGCTCTGGAAACACCATATATTTT. It is translated as CASSFRDTRSGNTIYF.

The rearrangement uses TRBV6-5 and TRBJ1-2; a weak D match, TRBD1 (6 bases). The germline V gene has CDR1 MNHEY and CDR2 SVGAGI. This CDR3 region has 14 residues. V shed 11 bases and J shed 2 bases, with 18 bases lying between them. The CDR3 protein is CACVQGPLNYGYTF. The CDR3 DNA follows: TGTGCCTGTGTTCAGGGGCCCCTGAACTATGGCTACACCTTC.

The V and J genes are TRBV4-2 and TRBJ2-1; D uncertain. CDR1 is LGHNA and CDR2 is YNFKEQ in the germline V gene. The CDR3 sequence is 13 residues long. V shed 0 bases and J shed 8 bases, with 8 bases lying between them. The CDR3 DNA is TGTGCCAGCAGCCAAGAGAGTACCGATGAGCAGTTCTTC. This encodes CASSQESTDEQFF.

The rearrangement uses TRBV7-3 and TRBJ2-1, with TRBD2 matching over 10 bases. This CDR3 comprises 17 residues. The germline V gene encodes CDR1 SGHTA and CDR2 FQGTGA. Trimming took 5 bases from V and 8 from J; bases not matched to a gene: 15. CDR3 DNA: TGTGCCAGCAGCCTAAGTCCCCGGGCTAGCGGGAGTCATGAGCAGTTCTTC. Its translation is CASSLSPRASGSHEQFF.

The chain recombines TRBV10-3 with TRBJ2-5, with a weak D call TRBD1 (7 bases). The V and J ends lost 4 bases and 3 bases respectively, with 12 bases between them. CDR1 ENHRY and CDR2 SYGVKD come from the germline V gene. The CDR3 loop spans 14 amino acids. The CDR3 DNA is TGTGCCATCAGTGGCCAGGGGGGCGAAGAGACCCAGTACTTC. Its translation is CAISGQGGEETQYF.

The chain combines TRBV24-1 with TRBJ1-1; D may be TRBD1 (5 bases). V shed 8 bases and J shed 5 bases, with 17 bases lying between them. The CDR3 consists of 14 residues. Germline CDR1 is KGHDR and CDR2 is SFDVKD. The CDR3 nucleotides are TGTGCCACCAAAGACCGATACGGGGGGACTGAAGCTTTCTTT. This gives the protein CATKDRYGGTEAFF.

V gene TRBV9 combines with J gene TRBJ2-1; D unresolved. This CDR3 comprises 14 residues. V was cut by 0 bases and J by 1 base, with 5 bases left in between. From germline, CDR1 is SGDLS and CDR2 YYNGEE. CDR3 nucleotides: TGTGCCAGCAGCGTAGGGGGATCCTACAATGAGCAGTTCTTC. This gives the protein CASSVGGSYNEQFF.

V and J are TRBV21-1 and TRBJ1-2. TRBV21-1 is tagged as a pseudogene. This CDR3 is built from 15 residues. As DNA, the CDR3 is TGTGCCAGCAGCAAAGACGGACTCTCAGAGTATGGCTACACCTTC. Translated, it gives CASSKDGLSEYGYTF.

The sample holds a few counts of this clone. The chain couples TRBV12-3 or TRBV12-4 to TRBJ2-7; a possible D gene is TRBD1 (6 bases). The CDR3 spans 13 residues. V gave up 7 bases and J gave up 2 bases, with 12 bases separating them. CDR3 DNA sequence: TGTGCCAGCACGAGGGACAACCCCTACGAGCAGTACTTC. Encoded protein: CASTRDNPYEQYF.

The V and J genes are TRBV29-1 and TRBJ1-2, with 9 positions matching TRBD1. This CDR3 contains 14 residues. The junction had 8 bases not matched to a gene; V was cut back by 7 bases and J by 2 bases. CDR1 and CDR2 from the germline V gene are SQVTM and ANQGSEA. In DNA form, the CDR3 reads TGCAGCGCCTCGGACAGGGGAGGGAACTATGGCTACACCTTC. It encodes CSASDRGGNYGYTF.

This clone came up once. This sequence joins TRBV6-4 and TRBJ2-1; 10 bases fit TRBD2. The CDR3 loop spans 14 amino acids. Per germline, CDR1 MRHNA and CDR2 SNTAGT. V lost 4 bases and J lost 6; bases outside the gene matches: 3. The CDR3 sequence: CASSGASGGNEQFF. In DNA form, the CDR3 reads TGTGCCAGCAGTGGGGCTAGCGGGGGCAATGAGCAGTTCTTC.

This sequence joins TRBV6-1 and TRBJ2-2, with 14 positions matching TRBD2. Looked up from germline, CDR1 is MNHNS and CDR2 is SASEGT. V trimming: 4 bases; J trimming: 6 bases; junction bases outside the gene matches: 7. This CDR3 has 17 amino acids. The CDR3 here is CASSARTSGRFSGELFF. DNA of the CDR3: TGTGCCAGCAGTGCCCGGACTAGCGGGAGGTTTTCCGGGGAGCTGTTTTTT.

This chain connects TRBV7-9 to TRBJ2-5, with 9 bases identical to TRBD2. The CDR3 is 16 amino acids. The V and J ends lost 4 bases and 1 base, in that order; junction bases with no gene match: 7. Germline V CDR1 and CDR2: SEHNR, FQNEAQ (reference sequence). CDR3 loop: CASSSRTSETQETQYF. The CDR3 bases are TGTGCCAGCAGCTCCCGGACTAGCGAGACCCAAGAGACCCAGTACTTC.

The gene calls are TRBV19 and TRBJ2-1, with 14 bases fitting TRBD2. In germline, CDR1 is LNHDA, CDR2 SQIVND (reference sequence). The CDR3 has 17 residues. Trimming cost V 5 bases and J 12 bases; bases outside gene matches: 15. Here the CDR3 reads CASSSQGGLAGVSRQFF. The DNA of the CDR3 is TGTGCCAGTAGTTCTCAGGGGGGACTAGCGGGAGTTTCGAGGCAGTTCTTC. Full variable domain (remainder filled in from reference TRBV19 and TRBJ2-1): DGGITQSPKYLFRKEGQNVTLSCEQNLNHDAMYWYRQDPGQGLRLIYYSQIVNDFQKGDIAEGYSVSREKKESFPLTVTSAQKNPTAFYLCASSSQGGLAGVSRQFFGPGTRLTVL.

This chain joins TRBV5-1 and TRBJ2-7, with a possible D match to TRBD2 (6 bases). This CDR3 contains 14 residues. Germline lookup yields CDR1 SGHRS and CDR2 YFSETQ. With 0 bases removed from V and 1 base from J, the gap between germline ends came to 8 bases. CDR3 protein: CASSLEGTSYEQYF. As DNA, the CDR3 is TGCGCCAGCAGCTTGGAGGGGACTTCCTACGAGCAGTACTTC.

This clone was seen only once. The rearrangement joins TRBV4-3 to TRBJ2-3; 7 bases align to TRBD2. V lost 4 bases and J lost 11; bases outside the gene matches: 12. CDR1 and CDR2 (germline): LGHNA, YSLEER. The CDR3 spans 14 residues. This CDR3 is CASSRPPDGGKQYF. The CDR3 DNA sequence: TGCGCCAGCAGCCGCCCTCCTGACGGGGGGAAGCAGTATTTT.

The chain links TRBV5-6 to TRBJ1-2; D remains unclear. Trimming took 0 bases from V and 1 from J, leaving 13 bases between them. Germline CDR1 and CDR2: SGHDT and YYEEEE. The CDR3 runs to 16 residues. The DNA of the CDR3 is TGTGCCAGCAGCTTGGGGGGTAGCCGCTATAACTATGGCTACACCTTC. Translation gives CASSLGGSRYNYGYTF. The complete variable domain, with remaining parts taken from reference TRBV5-6 and TRBJ1-2, reads DAGVTQSPTHLIKTRGQQVTLRCSPKSGHDTVSWYQQALGQGPQFIFQYYEEEERQRGNFPDRFSGHQFPNYSSELNVNALLLGDSALYLCASSLGGSRYNYGYTFGSGTRLTVV.

The rearrangement joins TRBV12-5 to TRBJ2-5; TRBD2 aligns across 7 bases. Trimming took 3 bases from V and 0 from J; bases not matched to a gene: 13. This CDR3 contains 18 residues. Germline-derived CDR1 and CDR2 are LGHNT and FRNRAP. The CDR3 DNA reads as TGTGCTAGTGGTTTTGAGCGGGAAAAGGGTAGGGACCAAGAGACCCAGTACTTC. It specifies CASGFEREKGRDQETQYF. The full variable domain, its missing parts supplied by reference TRBV12-5 and TRBJ2-5, is DARVTQTPRHKVTEMGQEVTMRCQPILGHNTVFWYRQTMMQGLELLAYFRNRAPLDDSGMPKDRFSAEMPDATLATLKIQPSEPRDSAVYFCASGFEREKGRDQETQYFGPGTRLLVL.

The rearrangement uses TRBV21-1 and TRBJ1-1. TRBV21-1 is designated a pseudogene. There are 17 residues in the CDR3. As DNA, the CDR3 is TGTGCCAGCAGCAAAGCGGTTGGTTCCCCCAGACACACTGAAGCTTTCTTT. This codes for CASSKAVGSPRHTEAFF.

The CDR3 spells CASSPIRGERYEQYF. The CDR3 nucleotides are TGTGCCAGCAGTCCCATTCGTGGGGAGCGGTACGAGCAGTACTTC. The chain couples TRBV28 to TRBJ2-7; possibly TRBD2 for D (5 bases). The CDR3 is made up of 15 amino acids. In germline, CDR1 is MDHEN, CDR2 SYDVKM. The ends were cut back, 5 bases at V and 4 bases at J, with 18 bases in the middle. The whole variable domain, remainder taken from reference TRBV28 and TRBJ2-7, is DVKVTQSSRYLVKRTGEKVFLECVQDMDHENMFWYRQDPGLGLRLIYFSYDVKMKEKGDIPEGYSVSREKKERFSLILESASTNQTSMYLCASSPIRGERYEQYFGPGTRLTVT.